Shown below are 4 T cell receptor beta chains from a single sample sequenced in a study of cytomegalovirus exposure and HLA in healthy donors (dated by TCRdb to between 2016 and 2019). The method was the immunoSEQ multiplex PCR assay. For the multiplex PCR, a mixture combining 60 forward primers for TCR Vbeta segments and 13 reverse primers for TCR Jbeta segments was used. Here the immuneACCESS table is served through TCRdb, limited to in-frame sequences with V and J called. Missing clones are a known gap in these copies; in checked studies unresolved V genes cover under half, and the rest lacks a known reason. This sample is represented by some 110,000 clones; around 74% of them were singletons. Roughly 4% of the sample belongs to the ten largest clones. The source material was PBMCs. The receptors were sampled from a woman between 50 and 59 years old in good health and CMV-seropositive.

The chain's CDR3 is CASSELAGGTGEQFF. DNA of the CDR3: TGTGCCAGCAGTGAACTAGCGGGGGGGACGGGTGAGCAGTTCTTC. The gene calls are TRBV6-4 and TRBJ2-1; 13 positions agree with TRBD2. Looked up from germline, CDR1 is MRHNA and CDR2 is SNTAGT. V shed 3 bases and J 9 bases; nucleotides not matched to a gene: 5. CDR3 length: 15 residues.

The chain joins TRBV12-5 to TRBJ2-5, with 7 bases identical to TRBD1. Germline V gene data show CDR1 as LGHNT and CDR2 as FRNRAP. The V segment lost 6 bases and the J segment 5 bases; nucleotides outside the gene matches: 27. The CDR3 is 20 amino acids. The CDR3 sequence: CASGQRPGQRWIEGSETQYF. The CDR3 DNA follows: TGTGCTAGTGGCCAGAGACCGGGACAGCGATGGATTGAGGGGTCGGAGACCCAGTACTTC.

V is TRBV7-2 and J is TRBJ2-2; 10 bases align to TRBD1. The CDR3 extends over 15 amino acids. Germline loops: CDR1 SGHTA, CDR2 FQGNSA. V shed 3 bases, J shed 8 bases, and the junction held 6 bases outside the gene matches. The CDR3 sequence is CASSFVGTGAGELFF. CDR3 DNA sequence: TGTGCCAGCAGCTTTGTAGGGACAGGGGCGGGGGAGCTGTTTTTT.

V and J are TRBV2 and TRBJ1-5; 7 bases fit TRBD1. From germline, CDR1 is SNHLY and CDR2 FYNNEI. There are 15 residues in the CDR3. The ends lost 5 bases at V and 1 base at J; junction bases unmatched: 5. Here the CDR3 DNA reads TGTGCCAGCAGTCAGGGACAGACAAGCAATCAGCCCCAGCATTTT. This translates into CASSQGQTSNQPQHF.